These 19 T cell receptor beta chains share one sample of origin, sequenced in a study of cytomegalovirus exposure and HLA in healthy donors. Vbeta (60) and Jbeta (13) primers were used in the PCR. The method was immunoSEQ multiplex PCR; TCRdb's version includes in-frame clones alone and lacks a portion of them. Altogether tens of thousands of clones are present, 65% to 70% being singletons, with the ten largest covering under 7.5%. Sequencing used PBMCs. The source is a woman between 50 and 59 years old in good health and CMV-seropositive.

This chain connects TRBV19 to TRBJ1-5, with 7 bases that match TRBD1. V trimming: 8 bases; J trimming: 0 bases; junction bases outside the gene matches: 13. CDR3 size: 17 residues. Germline assignment: CDR1 LNHDA and CDR2 SQIVND (reference sequence). Here the CDR3 reads CASDGGQSWVSNQPQHF. For the CDR3, the DNA is TGTGCCAGTGATGGGGGACAGAGCTGGGTTAGCAATCAGCCCCAGCATTTT.

This clone was picked up one time. J is TRBJ2-5 and V is TRBV4-1; 13 positions match TRBD2. The V segment lost 4 bases and the J segment 5 bases; nucleotides outside the gene matches: 4. The CDR3 is made up of 15 amino acids. CDR1 and CDR2 from the germline V gene are MGHRA and YSYEKL. The CDR3, as DNA: TGCGCCAGCAGCCCTCGACTAGCGGGGGGTGAGACCCAGTACTTC. The encoded protein is CASSPRLAGGETQYF.

This chain joins TRBV6-5 and TRBJ1-2, with D uncertain. The ends were cut back, 6 bases at V and 8 bases at J, with 19 bases in the middle. The CDR3 sequence is 14 residues long. CDR1 is MNHEY, CDR2 SVGAGI, per germline. The CDR3 DNA is TGTGCCAGCAGCCTCGCGGGCCTTGGAGCGGGCTACACCTTC. This translates into CASSLAGLGAGYTF.

V and J are TRBV28 and TRBJ1-4, with TRBD1 matching over 7 bases. CDR3 length: 13 amino acids. The J segment lost 8 bases and the V segment lost 5 bases, leaving 5 bases of the junction unmatched. Per germline, CDR1 MDHEN and CDR2 SYDVKM. The CDR3 sequence is CASSGQVLEKLFF. The DNA for the CDR3 is TGTGCCAGCAGTGGACAGGTGCTCGAAAAACTGTTTTTT.

This clone was recorded only once. The V and J genes are TRBV10-3 and TRBJ1-3; D is perhaps TRBD1 (5 bases). The germline V gene has CDR1 ENHRY and CDR2 SYGVKD. V was pared by 6 bases and J by 0 bases, with 15 bases between. This CDR3 region has 16 residues. The CDR3 region has the DNA TGTGCCATCAGCGAGAGACAGCCTTACTCTGGAAACACCATATATTTT. Protein: CAISERQPYSGNTIYF.

J is TRBJ1-2 and V is TRBV5-1; 11 bases are a match to TRBD1. V trimming: 3 bases; J trimming: 4 bases; junction bases outside the gene matches: 8. The CDR3 covers 16 residues. Germline lookup yields CDR1 SGHRS and CDR2 YFSETQ. The CDR3 DNA follows: TGCGCCAGCAGCTCGGGGGGGACAGGGGGATTCTATGGCTACACCTTC. Encoded protein: CASSSGGTGGFYGYTF.

The chain carries TRBV6-5 and TRBJ1-5; D is unresolved. Germline-derived CDR1 and CDR2 are MNHEY and SVGAGI. V was pared by 2 bases and J by 1 base, with 6 bases between. This CDR3 region has 14 residues. The CDR3 loop is CASSYGESNQPQHF. CDR3 nucleotide sequence: TGTGCCAGCAGTTACGGGGAGAGCAATCAGCCCCAGCATTTT.

This clone was counted a few times. This chain links TRBV19 with TRBJ1-1, with D perhaps TRBD1 (6 bases). Germline V gene sequence: CDR1 LNHDA, CDR2 SQIVND (reference sequence). Trimming took 7 bases from V and 3 from J, leaving 18 bases between them. CDR3 length equals 15 residues. CDR3 region: CASIARTAGDTEAFF. Written as DNA, the CDR3 is TGTGCCAGTATAGCTAGGACAGCAGGTGACACTGAAGCTTTCTTT.

The chain carries TRBV25-1 and TRBJ2-7; TRBD1 matches at 10 bases. The J segment lost 3 bases and the V segment lost 3 bases, leaving 5 bases of the junction unmatched. The CDR3 contains 15 residues. Germline CDR1 is MGHDK and CDR2 is SYGVNS. The CDR3 loop is CASSDSGTGVYEQYF. CDR3 in DNA: TGTGCCAGCAGTGATTCCGGGACAGGGGTCTACGAGCAGTACTTC.

The J gene is TRBJ2-1, the V gene TRBV19, with D maybe TRBD2 (7 bases). Trimming removed 11 bases at V and 5 bases at J, with 25 bases between. The germline V gene encodes CDR1 LNHDA and CDR2 SQIVND (reference sequence). The CDR3 consists of 16 residues. The CDR3 sequence: CAAGNVGGLRDNEQFF. CDR3 in DNA: TGTGCCGCCGGAAACGTGGGGGGGCTAAGAGACAATGAGCAGTTCTTC. The full variable domain, with the rest looked up from reference TRBV19 and TRBJ2-1, is DGGITQSPKYLFRKEGQNVTLSCEQNLNHDAMYWYRQDPGQGLRLIYYSQIVNDFQKGDIAEGYSVSREKKESFPLTVTSAQKNPTAFYLCAAGNVGGLRDNEQFFGPGTRLTVL.

The rearrangement uses TRBV18 and TRBJ1-5; 8 bases are shared with TRBD1. This CDR3 contains 14 residues. Germline trimming cut 3 bases from V and 7 bases from J; bases unmatched to any gene: 5. Germline loops: CDR1 KGHSH, CDR2 LQKENI. The CDR3 sequence: CASSPGQGGQPQHF. The CDR3 DNA is TGTGCCAGCTCACCCGGACAGGGTGGGCAGCCCCAGCATTTT.

V and J are TRBV6-1 and TRBJ1-1; the D gene is possibly TRBD1 (5 bases). Germline CDR1 and CDR2: MNHNS and SASEGT. CDR3 length: 13 residues. V gave up 11 bases and J gave up 5 bases, with 18 bases separating them. The CDR3 is CAVGTMVYTEAFF. In DNA form, the CDR3 reads TGTGCCGTTGGGACTATGGTGTATACTGAAGCTTTCTTT.

This chain connects TRBV5-1 to TRBJ2-1; weak D call: TRBD1 (6 bases). This CDR3 spans 15 amino acids. The germline V gene encodes CDR1 SGHRS and CDR2 YFSETQ. V was shortened by 0 bases and J by 6 bases, with 13 bases between the two germline ends. The CDR3 DNA follows: TGCGCCAGCAGCTTGGCGGGACACGGTTTCAATGAGCAGTTCTTC. Encoded protein: CASSLAGHGFNEQFF.

The chain carries TRBV2 and TRBJ2-5; 8 bases are a match to TRBD2. Germline trimming cut 4 bases from V and 5 bases from J; bases unmatched to any gene: 6. This CDR3 contains 14 residues. Germline loops: CDR1 SNHLY, CDR2 FYNNEI. The CDR3 nucleotides are TGTGCCAGCAGTGCCGGGACTAGAACGGAGACCCAGTACTTC. This gives the protein CASSAGTRTETQYF.

This clone occurred a few times. V usage is TRBV7-9 and J usage is TRBJ2-3; TRBD2 aligns across 8 bases. Germline V gene sequence: CDR1 SEHNR, CDR2 FQNEAQ (reference sequence). The CDR3 extends over 17 amino acids. V was pared by 6 bases and J by 5 bases, with 16 bases of the junction left unmatched. CDR3 DNA sequence: TGTGCCAGCAGTTGGACAATTGAGCGGGGGAGGGGAGATACGCAGTATTTT. This codes for CASSWTIERGRGDTQYF.

In this sample, this clone turned up a few times. V and J are TRBV2 and TRBJ2-5; a possible D gene is TRBD1 (5 bases). Trimming removed 3 bases from V and 2 bases from J, with 13 bases in between. Germline loops: CDR1 SNHLY, CDR2 FYNNEI. CDR3 length equals 15 residues. CDR3 in DNA: TGTGCCAGCAGTGACGGACAAGGGCAACAAGAGACCCAGTACTTC. Amino acids: CASSDGQGQQETQYF.

This chain's CDR3 is CASSPPGQGVENIQYF. The CDR3 DNA reads as TGTGCCAGCAGTCCCCCCGGACAGGGGGTTGAAAACATTCAGTACTTC. This chain connects TRBV6-6 to TRBJ2-4; 10 bases are a match to TRBD1. The CDR3 loop spans 16 amino acids. Per germline, CDR1 MNHNY and CDR2 SVGAGI (reference sequence). The V segment lost 5 bases and the J segment 5 bases; nucleotides outside the gene matches: 9.

In its sample, this clone was seen a few times. CDR3 bases: TGTGCCAGCACTACTAATCTTGATTTCGGCTCACCCCTCCACTTT. Translated: CASTTNLDFGSPLHF. The chain uses TRBV27 and TRBJ1-6; no clear D gene. The V end was cut by 7 bases, the J end by 10 bases, with 20 bases between. CDR3 size: 15 residues. Germline CDR1 reads MNHEY; CDR2 reads SMNVEV (reference sequence).

The chain has TRBV9 and TRBJ2-5; a possible D gene is TRBD1 (6 bases). The CDR3 covers 13 residues. The V gene's germline CDR1 is SGDLS and CDR2 YYNGEE. V lost 3 bases and J 3 bases, leaving 9 bases between the germline ends. The CDR3: CASSGQVEETQYF. CDR3 sequence (DNA): TGTGCCAGCAGCGGACAGGTAGAAGAGACCCAGTACTTC.